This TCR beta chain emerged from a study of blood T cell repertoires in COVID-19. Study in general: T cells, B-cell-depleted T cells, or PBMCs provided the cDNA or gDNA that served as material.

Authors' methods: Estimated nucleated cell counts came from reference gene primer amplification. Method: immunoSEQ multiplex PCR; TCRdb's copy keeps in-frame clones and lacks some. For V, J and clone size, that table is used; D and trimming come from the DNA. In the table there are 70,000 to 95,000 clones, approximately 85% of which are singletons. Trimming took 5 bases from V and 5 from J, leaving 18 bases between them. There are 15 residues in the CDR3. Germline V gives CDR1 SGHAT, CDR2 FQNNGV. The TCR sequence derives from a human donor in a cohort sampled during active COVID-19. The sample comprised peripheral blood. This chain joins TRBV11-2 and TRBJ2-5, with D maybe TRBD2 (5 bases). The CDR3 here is CASSTSSLAVETQYF. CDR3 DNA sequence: TGTGCCAGCAGCACTAGTAGCCTAGCCGTTGAGACCCAGTACTTC.